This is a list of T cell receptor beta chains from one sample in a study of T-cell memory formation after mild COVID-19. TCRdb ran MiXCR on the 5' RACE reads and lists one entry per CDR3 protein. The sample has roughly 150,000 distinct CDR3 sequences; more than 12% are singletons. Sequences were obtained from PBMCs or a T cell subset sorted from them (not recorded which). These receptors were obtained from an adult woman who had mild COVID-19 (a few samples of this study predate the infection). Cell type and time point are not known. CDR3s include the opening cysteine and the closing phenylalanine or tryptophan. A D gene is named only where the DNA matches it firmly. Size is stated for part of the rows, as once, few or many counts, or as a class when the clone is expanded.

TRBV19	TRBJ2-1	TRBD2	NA	CASSRLAGGYNEQFF	TGTGCCAGTAGTAGACTAGCGGGGGGGTACAATGAGCAGTTCTTC
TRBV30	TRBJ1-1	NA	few	CAWKRLRGVDTEAFF	TGTGCCTGGAAGCGCCTACGGGGTGTCGACACTGAAGCTTTCTTT
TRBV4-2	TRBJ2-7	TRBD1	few	CASSQANLGGLGEQYF	TGTGCCAGCAGCCAGGCCAACCTAGGGGGCTTGGGCGAGCAGTACTTC
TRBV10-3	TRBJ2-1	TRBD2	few	CAISESLAGGNEQFF	TGTGCCATCAGTGAGTCATTAGCGGGAGGTAATGAGCAGTTCTTC
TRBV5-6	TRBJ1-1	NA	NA	CASSRWDGGNTEAFF	TGTGCCAGCAGCCGGTGGGACGGAGGGAACACTGAAGCTTTCTTT
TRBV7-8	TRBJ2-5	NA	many	CASSPTDLNGETQYF	TGTGCCAGCAGCCCTACCGATTTAAACGGGGAGACCCAGTACTTC
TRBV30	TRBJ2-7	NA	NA	CAWSEGLGQDYEQYF	TGTGCCTGGAGTGAGGGGTTGGGACAAGACTACGAGCAGTACTTC
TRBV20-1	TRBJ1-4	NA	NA	CSARDPFNEKLFF	TGCAGTGCTAGAGATCCCTTTAATGAAAAACTGTTTTTT
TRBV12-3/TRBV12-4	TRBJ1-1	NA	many	CASSLEIMRGGYTEAFF	TGTGCCAGCAGTTTAGAGATTATGAGAGGGGGATACACTGAAGCTTTCTTT
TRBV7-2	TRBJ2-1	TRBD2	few	CASSLGGLAGNEQFF	TGTGCCAGCAGCTTGGGGGGACTAGCGGGAAATGAGCAGTTCTTC
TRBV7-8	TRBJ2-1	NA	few	CASSFKLGYNEQFF	TGTGCCAGCAGCTTTAAACTAGGGTACAATGAGCAGTTCTTC
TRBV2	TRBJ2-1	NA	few	CASRSGLNTNEQFF	TGTGCCAGCAGGTCCGGACTAAATACAAATGAGCAGTTCTTC
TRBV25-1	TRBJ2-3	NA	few	CASSEFQGRGRDTQYF	TGTGCCAGCAGTGAATTCCAGGGGCGAGGCAGAGATACGCAGTATTTT
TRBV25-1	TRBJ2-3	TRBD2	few	CASSPGLGADTQYF	TGTGCCAGCAGCCCGGGACTAGGTGCAGATACGCAGTATTTT
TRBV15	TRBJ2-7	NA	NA	CATSRDKGQGSSYEQYF	TGTGCCACCAGCAGAGATAAAGGTCAGGGGAGCTCCTACGAGCAGTACTTC
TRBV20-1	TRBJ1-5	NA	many	CSARGQGLHQPQHF	TGCAGTGCTAGAGGGCAGGGGCTCCATCAGCCCCAGCATTTT
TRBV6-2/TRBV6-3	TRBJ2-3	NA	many	CASSYQGRLFSTDTQYF	TGTGCCAGCAGTTACCAGGGCCGCCTATTTAGCACAGATACGCAGTATTTT
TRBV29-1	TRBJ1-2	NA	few	CSVLWTTADGYTF	TGCAGCGTTTTATGGACAACCGCCGATGGCTACACCTTC
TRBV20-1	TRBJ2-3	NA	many	CSATADGSVITDTQYF	TGCAGTGCTACGGCGGACGGCTCAGTCATCACAGATACGCAGTATTTT
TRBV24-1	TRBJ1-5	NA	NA	CATSEAPGGASSNQPQHF	TGTGCCACCAGTGAAGCCCCGGGGGGAGCGAGTAGCAATCAGCCCCAGCATTTT
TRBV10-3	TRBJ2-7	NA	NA	CAISEGRAAYEQYF	TGTGCCATCAGTGAGGGCCGAGCAGCTTACGAGCAGTACTTC
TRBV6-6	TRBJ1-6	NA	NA	CASSYPRDNSPLHF	TGTGCCAGCAGTTACCCGAGGGATAATTCACCCCTCCACTTT
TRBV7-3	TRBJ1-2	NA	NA	CASSVRDGYGYTF	TGTGCCAGCAGCGTCCGGGACGGCTATGGCTACACCTTC
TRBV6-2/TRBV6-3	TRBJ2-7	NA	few	CASSYEDYEQYF	TGTGCCAGCAGTTACGAAGACTACGAGCAGTACTTC
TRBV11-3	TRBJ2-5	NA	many	CASRGGLETQYF	TGTGCCAGCAGAGGGGGATTGGAGACCCAGTACTTC
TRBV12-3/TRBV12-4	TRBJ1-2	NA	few	CASSRLGPTANYGYTF	TGTGCCAGCAGTCGACTAGGACCCACAGCTAACTATGGCTACACCTTC
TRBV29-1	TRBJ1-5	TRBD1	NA	CSVSKRGQGQPQHF	TGCAGCGTCAGTAAAAGGGGGCAAGGTCAGCCCCAGCATTTT
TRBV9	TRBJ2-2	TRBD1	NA	CASSVVAAGGTGELFF	TGTGCCAGCAGCGTAGTTGCCGCAGGGGGTACCGGGGAGCTGTTTTTT
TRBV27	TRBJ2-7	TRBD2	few	CASSPRLAGGPFEQYF	TGTGCCAGCAGTCCCCGACTTGCGGGAGGGCCGTTCGAGCAGTACTTC
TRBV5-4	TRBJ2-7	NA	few	CASSEPGLRGEQYF	TGTGCCAGCAGCGAGCCGGGGCTCAGGGGCGAGCAGTACTTC
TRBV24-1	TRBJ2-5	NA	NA	CATRASEYQETQYF	TGTGCCACCAGGGCCAGTGAGTACCAAGAGACCCAGTACTTC
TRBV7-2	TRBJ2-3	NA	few	CASSSALKSTDTQYF	TGTGCCAGCAGCTCAGCCCTCAAAAGCACAGATACGCAGTATTTT
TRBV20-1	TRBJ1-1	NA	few	CSAGGHTEAFF	TGCAGTGCTGGGGGGCACACTGAAGCTTTCTTT
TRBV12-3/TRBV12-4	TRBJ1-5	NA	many	CASSLSSNQPQHF	TGTGCCAGCAGTTTATCCAGCAATCAGCCCCAGCATTTT
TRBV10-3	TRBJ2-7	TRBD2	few	CAISDLLTGTSGRAGNEQYF	TGTGCCATCAGTGACCTACTTACCGGGACTAGCGGGAGGGCCGGGAACGAGCAGTACTTC
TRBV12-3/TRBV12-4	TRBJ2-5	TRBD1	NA	CASSFPGQQETQYF	TGTGCCAGCAGTTTCCCGGGACAGCAAGAGACCCAGTACTTC
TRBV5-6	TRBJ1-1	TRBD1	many	CASSSTGGTEAFF	TGTGCCAGCAGCTCGACAGGGGGCACTGAAGCTTTCTTT
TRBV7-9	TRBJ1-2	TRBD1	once	CASSSGTGTGLSGYTF	TGTGCCAGCAGCTCCGGCACCGGGACAGGGTTAAGTGGCTACACCTTC
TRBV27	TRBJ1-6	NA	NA	CASSPGTPIRALHF	TGTGCCAGCAGTCCTGGGACGCCAATTCGGGCCCTCCACTTT
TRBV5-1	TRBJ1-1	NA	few	CASSLDTGTEAFF	TGCGCCAGCAGCCTTGACACCGGCACTGAAGCTTTCTTT
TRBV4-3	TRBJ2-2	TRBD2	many	CASSQEDRLARTGELFF	TGCGCCAGCAGCCAAGAGGATAGACTAGCTAGGACCGGGGAGCTGTTTTTT
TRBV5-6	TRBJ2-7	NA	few	CASSLGQGVGLGEQYF	TGTGCCAGCAGCTTGGGCCAGGGAGTCGGGCTGGGCGAGCAGTACTTC
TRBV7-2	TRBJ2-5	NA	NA	CASSFGEETQYF	TGTGCCAGCAGCTTTGGGGAGGAGACCCAGTACTTC
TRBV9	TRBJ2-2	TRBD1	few	CASSSGGTGKTGELFF	TGTGCCAGCAGCTCAGGGGGGACAGGGAAGACCGGGGAGCTGTTTTTT
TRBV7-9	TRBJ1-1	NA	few	CASSLGTDEAFF	TGTGCCAGCAGCTTAGGGACAGATGAAGCTTTCTTT
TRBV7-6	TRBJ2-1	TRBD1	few	CASSLGGQGAFTF	TGTGCCAGCAGCTTAGGCGGACAGGGGGCCTTCACCTTC
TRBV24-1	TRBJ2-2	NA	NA	CATTGTANTGELFF	TGTGCCACCACCGGGACCGCCAACACCGGGGAGCTGTTTTTT
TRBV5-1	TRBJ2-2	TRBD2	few	CASRGLAENTGELFF	TGCGCCAGCAGGGGACTAGCGGAAAACACCGGGGAGCTGTTTTTT
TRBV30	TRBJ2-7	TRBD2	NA	CAWSVLAGGFYEQYF	TGTGCCTGGAGTGTACTAGCGGGAGGATTCTACGAGCAGTACTTC
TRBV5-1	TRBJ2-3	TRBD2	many	CASSREGTDTQYF	TGCGCCAGCAGCCGGGAGGGTACAGATACGCAGTATTTT
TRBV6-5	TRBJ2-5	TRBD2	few	CASSYLTSGRAETQYF	TGTGCCAGCAGTTACCTAACTAGCGGGAGGGCGGAGACCCAGTACTTC
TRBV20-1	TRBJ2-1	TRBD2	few	CSAPTGLARNEQFF	TGCAGTGCTCCTACGGGACTAGCTCGCAATGAGCAGTTCTTC
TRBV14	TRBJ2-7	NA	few	CASSQDITSPPMDEQYF	TGTGCCAGCAGCCAAGACATCACTAGCCCGCCCATGGACGAGCAGTACTTC
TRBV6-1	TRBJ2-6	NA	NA	CASTPRGWDDSGANVLTF	TGTGCCAGCACCCCGAGGGGCTGGGATGACTCTGGGGCCAACGTCCTGACTTTC
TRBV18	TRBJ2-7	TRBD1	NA	CASSPPARGPGEQYF	TGTGCCAGCTCACCACCGGCCAGGGGGCCCGGCGAGCAGTACTTC
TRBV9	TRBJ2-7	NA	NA	CASSVGTSVMEQYF	TGTGCCAGCAGCGTAGGGACTTCGGTGATGGAGCAGTACTTC
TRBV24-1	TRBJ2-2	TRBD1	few	CATSDLQKGTGDTGELFF	TGTGCCACCAGTGATTTGCAGAAGGGGACAGGGGACACCGGGGAGCTGTTTTTT
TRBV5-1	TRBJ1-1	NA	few	CASSYSLNTEAFF	TGCGCCAGCAGCTACTCATTGAACACTGAAGCTTTCTTT
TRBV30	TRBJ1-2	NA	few	CAWSNRIQSGYTF	TGTGCCTGGAGTAACAGGATTCAGTCTGGCTACACCTTC
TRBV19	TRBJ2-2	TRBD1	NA	CASRGTGVRTGELFF	TGTGCCAGTAGGGGAACAGGGGTTAGAACCGGGGAGCTGTTTTTT